This T cell receptor (beta chain) was recorded in a study of cytomegalovirus exposure and HLA in healthy donors. Study observations and caveats: Judged likely to be a sequencing artifact was a cluster of highly shared sequence variants. Upon later analysis, TCR association rates were observed to vary by HLA locus, being highest for DRB1 and lowest for HLA-C. Researchers reported in a later analysis that common viral pathogens appeared linked to several top clusters.

In regard to this clone: What it recognizes is unknown.

The primer mix had 60 Vbeta and 13 Jbeta primers. Only in-frame clones appear in the TCRdb table, and some are missing; sequencing was by immunoSEQ multiplex PCR. The sample holds some 99,000 clones, approximately 76% seen once. Germline CDR1 and CDR2: SGHNT and YYREEE (reference sequence). The CDR3 is 17 residues long. The V and J ends lost 5 bases and 6 bases respectively, with 26 bases between them. V and J are TRBV5-4 and TRBJ1-2, with D possibly TRBD1 on 6 matching bases. This sequence originates from a woman aged 45-59 years in good health and CMV-seropositive. Sequences were obtained from PBMCs. The CDR3 coding sequence is TGTGCCAGCAGTTCGTCTCTTACAGGGTTGGGGGCCCATGGCTACACCTTC. Protein sequence: CASSSSLTGLGAHGYTF.